This TCR beta chain was profiled in a study of siplizumab effects on memory and regulatory T cells. Points from the study as a whole: Naive or memory phenotype assignment was not possible for roughly 75-97% of proliferating CD4+ or CD8+ clones. Contribution to the alloresponse seemed major for naive T cells, which also seemed more diverse than memory cells. The study did not confirm that proliferating Tregs from siplizumab cultures were suppressive.

Per sample, some 100,000 TCR templates were assayed. Repertoires were generated with immunoSEQ multiplex PCR, while TCRdb's copy carries only in-frame clones and drops some. The table shows some 100,000 clones, with 75% to 95% occurring only once. Concerning this clone itself: Its antigen is not known.

The CDR3 is made up of 14 amino acids. The germline V gene encodes CDR1 KGHSH and CDR2 LQKENI. Trimming pared 3 bases from V and 4 bases from J, leaving 11 bases between. The material sequenced was CD4+ T cells sorted from blood. This TCR derives from a human donor in good health. Some clones in this sample may be carry-over from other donors' samples. This chain uses TRBV18 with TRBJ2-3; the D gene is possibly TRBD1 (5 bases). CDR3 sequence: CASSPTSRADTQYF. CDR3 DNA: TGTGCCAGCTCACCCACCTCCAGGGCAGATACGCAGTATTTT.